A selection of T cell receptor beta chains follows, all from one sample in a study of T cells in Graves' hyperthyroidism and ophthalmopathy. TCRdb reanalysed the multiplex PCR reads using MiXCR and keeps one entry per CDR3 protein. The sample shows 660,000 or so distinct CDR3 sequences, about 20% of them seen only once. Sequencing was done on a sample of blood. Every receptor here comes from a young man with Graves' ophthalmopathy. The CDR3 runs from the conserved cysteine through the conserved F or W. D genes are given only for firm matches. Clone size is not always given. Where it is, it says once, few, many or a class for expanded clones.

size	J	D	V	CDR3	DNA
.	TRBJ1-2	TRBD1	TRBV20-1	CSAPRTGENYGYTF	TGCAGTGCTCCCCGGACAGGGGAAAACTATGGCTACACCTTC
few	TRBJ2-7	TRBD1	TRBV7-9	CASSLGQGQGAREQYF	TGTGCCAGCAGCCTCGGTCAGGGACAGGGGGCGCGTGAGCAGTACTTC
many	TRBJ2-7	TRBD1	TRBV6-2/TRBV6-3	CASSWSLFGTGAYEQYF	TGTGCCAGCAGTTGGTCGCTTTTTGGGACAGGGGCGTACGAGCAGTACTTC
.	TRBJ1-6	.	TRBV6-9	CASSYWRINSPLHF	TGTGCCAGCAGTTACTGGCGGATTAATTCACCCCTCCACTTT
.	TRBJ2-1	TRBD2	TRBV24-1	CATSDQGLASPEQFF	TGTGCCACCAGTGATCAAGGACTAGCCTCCCCTGAGCAGTTCTTC
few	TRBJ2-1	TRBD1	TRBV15	CATSRGDRGPYNEQFF	TGTGCCACCAGCAGAGGAGACAGGGGACCCTACAATGAGCAGTTCTTC
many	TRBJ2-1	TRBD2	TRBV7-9	CASSPPQRERDNEQFF	TGTGCCAGCAGCCCTCCTCAGCGGGAGCGGGACAATGAGCAGTTCTTC
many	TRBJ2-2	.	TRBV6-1	CASSSRRTGELFF	TGTGCCAGCAGTTCCCGGCGGACCGGGGAGCTGTTTTTT
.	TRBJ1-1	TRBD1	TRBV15	CATSSQDRVMTEAFF	TGTGCCACCAGCAGCCAGGACAGGGTAATGACTGAAGCTTTCTTT
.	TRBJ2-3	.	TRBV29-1	CSVGGGISSTDTQYF	TGCAGCGTTGGAGGCGGGATAAGTAGCACAGATACGCAGTATTTT
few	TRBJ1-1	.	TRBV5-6	CASSSGPAVFF	TGTGCCAGCAGCTCCGGACCCGCCGTTTTCTTT
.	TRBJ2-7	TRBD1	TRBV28	CASTGTGARSDSYEQYF	TGTGCCAGCACCGGGACAGGGGCCCGATCTGACTCCTACGAGCAGTACTTC
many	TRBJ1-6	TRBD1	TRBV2	CASSTDRGRDSPLHF	TGTGCCAGCAGTACTGACAGGGGGCGCGATTCACCCCTCCACTTT
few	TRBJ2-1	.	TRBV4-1	CASSQAGTNEQFF	TGCGCCAGCAGCCAAGCCGGGACCAATGAGCAGTTCTTC
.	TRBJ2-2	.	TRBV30	CAWSLGVARSTGELFF	TGTGCCTGGAGTCTAGGGGTAGCGAGATCGACCGGGGAGCTGTTTTTT